The present T cell receptor beta chain was sequenced within a study of T cells in localized non-small cell lung cancer. General observations from the study: Appearing in adjacent lung were a median roughly 60 of the top 100 tumor clones.

Details on this clone: Its antigen is currently unknown.

Profiled with immunoSEQ multiplex PCR; TCRdb holds only in-frame clones, not every one. The sample includes fewer than 75,000 clones, around 85% seen only once; the top ten take 1% to 1.5%. The V end was cut by 0 bases, the J end by 5 bases, with 11 bases between. This CDR3 has 15 amino acids. Germline lookup yields CDR1 MNHNY and CDR2 SVGAGI (reference sequence). V and J are TRBV6-6 and TRBJ1-5; D is perhaps TRBD1 (6 bases). Specimen: peripheral blood, collected before any cancer treatment. This TCR was recovered from a female donor over 55 with stage I lung adenocarcinoma. The CDR3 is CASSYSGQNYQPQHF. CDR3 nucleotides: TGTGCCAGCAGTTACTCGGGACAAAACTATCAGCCCCAGCATTTT.